This entry lists 9 T cell receptor beta chains sequenced from one sample in a study of cytomegalovirus exposure and HLA in healthy donors. PCR used 60 Vbeta primers and 13 Jbeta primers. Clones were read by immunoSEQ multiplex PCR, and TCRdb kept only the in-frame ones, dropping some. Of some 70,000 clones listed, approximately 70% are singletons. Sequenced input: PBMCs. The receptors were sampled from a male donor in good health and CMV-seropositive.

The J gene is TRBJ1-2, the V gene TRBV7-9; 11 bases agree with TRBD1. With V trimmed by 6 bases and J by 8 bases, 8 bases remained unmatched. The CDR3 consists of 14 residues. Germline assignment: CDR1 SEHNR and CDR2 FQNEAQ (reference sequence). CDR3 loop: CASSLGQGDQGYTF. The DNA of the CDR3 is TGTGCCAGCAGTCTGGGACAGGGGGATCAAGGCTACACCTTC.

The chain uses TRBV5-1 and TRBJ2-5; D perhaps matches TRBD1 (6 bases). The germline V gene encodes CDR1 SGHRS and CDR2 YFSETQ. Trimming shortened V by 2 bases and J by 0 bases, and 14 bases separated the two germline ends. The CDR3 is made up of 16 amino acids. The CDR3 sequence: CASSLSRGPYQETQYF. Here the CDR3 DNA reads TGCGCCAGCAGCTTATCCAGGGGCCCGTACCAAGAGACCCAGTACTTC. The variable domain in full, with the rest retrieved from reference TRBV5-1 and TRBJ2-5, is KAGVTQTPRYLIKTRGQQVTLSCSPISGHRSVSWYQQTPGQGLQFLFEYFSETQRNKGNFPGRFSGRQFSNSRSEMNVSTLELGDSALYLCASSLSRGPYQETQYFGPGTRLLVL.

The CDR3 DNA reads TGTGCCTGGAGTGTCACACAGGATCCCCCGAAAGCTTTCTTT. Its protein is CAWSVTQDPPKAFF. The J gene is TRBJ1-1, the V gene TRBV30, with D perhaps matching TRBD1 (5 bases). V lost 0 bases and J 9 bases, leaving 17 bases between the germline ends. Germline V gene data show CDR1 as GTSNPN and CDR2 as SVGIG (reference sequence). The length of the CDR3 is 14 residues.

The chain links TRBV4-1 to TRBJ1-2, with 8 bases identical to TRBD1. The length of the CDR3 is 17 residues. Germline lookup yields CDR1 MGHRA and CDR2 YSYEKL. The V segment lost 1 base and the J segment 8 bases; nucleotides outside the gene matches: 15. The CDR3 here is CASSQVAGGTRITGYTF. The CDR3, as DNA: TGCGCCAGCAGCCAAGTGGCAGGGGGCACCCGAATCACCGGCTACACCTTC.

The count of this clone is one. The V gene is TRBV6-1, the J gene TRBJ2-5; D gene ambiguous. The J call is uncertain, as TRBJ2-7 better fits the DNA end. Germline V gene sequence: CDR1 MNHNS, CDR2 SASEGT. This CDR3 is 13 amino acids long. CDR3 loop: CASSENSLYEQYF. The CDR3 coding sequence is TGTGCCAGCAGTGAAAACAGTCTCTACGAGCAGTACTTC.

This clone showed up just a few times. J is TRBJ2-5 and V is TRBV9; D is perhaps TRBD1 (5 bases). V was clipped by 2 bases and J by 1 base, with 9 bases between them. The CDR3 is 14 amino acids. Germline V gene sequence: CDR1 SGDLS, CDR2 YYNGEE. CDR3 DNA: TGTGCCAGCAGCGTCGGTCAGGGCCAAGAGACCCAGTACTTC. Translated, it gives CASSVGQGQETQYF. Variable domain in full (rest from reference TRBV9 and TRBJ2-5): DSGVTQTPKHLITATGQRVTLRCSPRSGDLSVYWYQQSLDQGLQFLIQYYNGEERAKGNILERFSAQQFPDLHSELNLSSLELGDSALYFCASSVGQGQETQYFGPGTRLLVL.

The rearrangement joins TRBV6-5 to TRBJ1-1; tentative D call: TRBD1 (6 bases). The CDR3 runs to 15 residues. The V gene's germline CDR1 is MNHEY and CDR2 SVGAGI. Trimming left V 2 bases short and J 4 bases short, with 14 bases between. The CDR3 nucleotides read TGTGCCAGCAGTTACCGTGGGGGGGGGCCCACTGAAGCTTTCTTT. Protein: CASSYRGGGPTEAFF.

This clone is a singleton in its sample. The chain couples TRBV6-1 to TRBJ1-5; TRBD1 agrees at 7 bases. Germline CDR1 and CDR2: MNHNS and SASEGT. CDR3 length equals 12 residues. V lost 7 bases to trimming and J lost 12 bases; unmatched junction nucleotides: 9. The CDR3 nucleotides are TGTGCCAGCACCGAAGGGGGCAGGGGCCAGCATTTT. Residues: CASTEGGRGQHF.

The chain carries TRBV19 and TRBJ2-7; 9 bases fit TRBD2. The CDR3 has 16 amino acids. CDR1 is LNHDA and CDR2 is SQIVND in the germline V gene (reference sequence). Germline trimming cut 1 base from V and 5 bases from J; bases unmatched to any gene: 9. The CDR3 nucleotides read TGTGCCAGTAGTATAGTCCCGGGACTAGCAAACCACGAGCAGTACTTC. Its translation: CASSIVPGLANHEQYF.